Listed below are T cell receptor beta chains from one sample, sequenced in a study of beta chain features in type 1 diabetes. Libraries were prepared by immunoSEQ multiplex PCR; TCRdb keeps only in-frame clonotypes and omits some of them. There are 120,000 to 150,000 clones in the sample; about 13% occur only once, and 1.3% lies in the top ten. Specimen: central memory CD4+ T cells from blood. Receptors originate from a man aged 18 to 30 with type 1 diabetes. Each CDR3 is given without its conserved first and last residue. D genes are given only for firm matches.

D	V	J	CDR3
TRBD1	TRBV4-1	TRBJ2-5	ASSLGTGQETQY
TRBD1	TRBV25-1	TRBJ2-3	ASSDTGGSRDTQY
TRBD2	TRBV7-6	TRBJ2-5	ASSPGLAGGQETQY
.	TRBV7-9	TRBJ1-1	ASSLGGQDVAF
.	TRBV14	TRBJ1-6	ASSQNLASPLH
.	TRBV25-1	TRBJ2-3	ASSVPAGASDTQY
.	TRBV19	TRBJ2-5	ASSGGETQY
TRBD1	TRBV4-2	TRBJ1-1	ASSQATGGATEAF
.	TRBV7-6	TRBJ2-7	ASSPSTVTYEQY
.	TRBV30	TRBJ1-1	AWSVPVLEGTEAF
.	TRBV4-1	TRBJ1-3	ASSQASAGNTIY
.	TRBV25-1	TRBJ2-7	ASSDLTSSYEQY
.	TRBV7-6	TRBJ2-7	ASSAGDRTYEQY
.	TRBV28	TRBJ1-4	ASSLISPRELF
.	TRBV28	TRBJ1-2	ASSSPAGESYT
.	TRBV28	TRBJ2-7	ASSLRGASSYEQY
.	TRBV2	TRBJ2-1	ASSVNIGNEQF
.	TRBV7-2	TRBJ1-1	ASSLGFRVEAF
.	TRBV28	TRBJ1-6	ASSFNRAMNSPLH
TRBD2	TRBV5-6	TRBJ2-3	ATRRLAAADTQY
TRBD2	TRBV5-4	TRBJ2-7	ASSLGGASGAYEQY
.	TRBV5-4	TRBJ1-1	ASSLKWELAEAF
.	TRBV28	TRBJ1-5	ASSFMGRGDQPQH
TRBD1	TRBV30	TRBJ1-2	AWTGGRVVSYGYT
.	TRBV30	TRBJ2-7	AWSGSPYEQY
TRBD1	TRBV28	TRBJ2-7	ASSRQGLGEQY
.	TRBV6-5	TRBJ2-7	ASTSPGTREQY
.	TRBV2	TRBJ1-4	ASRSDIRNEKLF
TRBD1	TRBV6-4	TRBJ2-1	ASSPDRANNEQF
.	TRBV6-5	TRBJ2-7	ASSDQGFYEQY
.	TRBV15	TRBJ1-4	ATSREGSNEKLF
.	TRBV5-1	TRBJ1-1	ASSLDDSSTEAF
.	TRBV30	TRBJ2-2	AWSVTASGELF
.	TRBV6-5	TRBJ1-2	ASSYRGDSYGYT
.	TRBV29-1	TRBJ2-3	SQGGVETDTQY
.	TRBV10-3	TRBJ2-3	AISARGGDSTDTQY
.	TRBV11-3	TRBJ2-1	ASSLGESSYNEQF
.	TRBV7-2	TRBJ1-1	ASSPHREWSTEAF
.	TRBV25-1	TRBJ1-1	ASSRGGVWGAEAF
.	TRBV5-1	TRBJ2-7	ASSLNAFSSYEQY
.	TRBV27	TRBJ2-7	ASSLRGNTPYPLYEQY
TRBD1	TRBV7-2	TRBJ2-5	ASSLGRLGGMYATQY
TRBD2	TRBV30	TRBJ2-5	AWKTGGQETQY
TRBD2	TRBV10-1	TRBJ2-3	ASSDGSGGALDTQY
TRBD1	TRBV6-1	TRBJ2-7	ASSEGTGGTSYEQY
TRBD1	TRBV2	TRBJ1-6	ASSEGTGLVH
.	TRBV6-4	TRBJ1-2	ASSERVGYGYT
.	TRBV6-6	TRBJ1-1	ASSLQQTNTEAF
.	TRBV5-1	TRBJ1-2	ASSLEGYGYT
TRBD2	TRBV5-1	TRBJ2-3	ASSSQPAGGGADTQY
.	TRBV7-3	TRBJ2-2	ASRDRNTGELF
.	TRBV30	TRBJ1-5	AWSAAGGYDQPQH
.	TRBV6-6	TRBJ2-3	ASYIHADTQY
.	TRBV5-4	TRBJ1-2	ASSLRGVLNYGYT